This T cell receptor beta chain was documented in a study of CXCR3-negative and CXCR3-positive naive CD8 T cells. This CDR3 contains 15 residues. A note on this clonotype: Antigen: not known.

Researchers prepared the TRB cDNA libraries using 5' RACE with UMI labels. TCRdb re-called the 5' RACE reads, yielding one record per CDR3 amino acid sequence without DNA. The table for this sample gives approximately 90,000 distinct CDR3 sequences. General study points: CXCR3-positive naive cells had TRB CDR3s that were more hydrophobic than CXCR3-negative naive cells had.

This TCR was recovered from a human donor in good health. Some clones in this sample may be carry-over from other donors' samples. The source material was naive CXCR3+ CD8+ T cells from blood. Subset given: CD45RO-CCR7+CD27+CD95- naive CD8+ T cells expressing CXCR3 (TNR3+). The rearrangement uses TRBV12-3 or TRBV12-4 and TRBJ2-5; TCRdb indicates TRBD2, and absent DNA this call remains unverified. This chain's CDR3 is CACSAAVPSQETQYF.